A selection of T cell receptor beta chains follows, all from one sample in a study of blood T cell repertoires in COVID-19. Here immunoSEQ multiplex PCR was the method, and the copy in TCRdb shows in-frame clones only, minus some. The data show approximately 16,000 clones, about 91% seen once. The material sequenced was peripheral blood. The receptors stem from a human donor in a cohort sampled during active COVID-19. CDR3s include the opening cysteine and the closing phenylalanine or tryptophan. D genes are given only for firm matches. Clone size is given for some rows only: seen once, a few or many times, or a class if the clone is expanded.

size | J | V | D | DNA | CDR3
once | TRBJ1-2 | TRBV6-6 | TRBD1 | TGTGCCAGCAGTCGACCGGGACAGGGGCGACTATATGGCTACACCTTC | CASSRPGQGRLYGYTF
NA | TRBJ1-1 | TRBV6-5 | NA | TGTGCCAGCAGTCCCCGTAGTGCGGCGAACACTGAAGCTTTCTTT | CASSPRSAANTEAFF
NA | TRBJ2-1 | TRBV2 | NA | TGTGCCAGCAGTGAACAGTTTTTTGAGCAGTTCTTC | CASSEQFFEQFF
NA | TRBJ1-5 | TRBV30 | NA | TGTGCCTGGACGCCGGCGGCGGAATATCAGCCCCAGCATTTT | CAWTPAAEYQPQHF
once | TRBJ1-5 | TRBV19 | NA | TGTGCCACCCAGTTAACAGGTGGTGTTAATCAGCCCCAGCATTTT | CATQLTGGVNQPQHF
NA | TRBJ2-1 | TRBV11-3 | TRBD2 | TGTGCCAGCAGCCCTCTGACTAGCGGGGGAACCTACAATGAGCAGTTCTTC | CASSPLTSGGTYNEQFF
few | TRBJ1-2 | TRBV5-1 | TRBD1 | TGCGCCAGCAGCTGGGGACAGGGCGTTGGCGGCTACACCTTC | CASSWGQGVGGYTF
NA | TRBJ2-7 | TRBV6-5 | TRBD1 | TGTGCCAGCAGTTACGTAGTGACAGGGGGCTCCTACGAGCAGTACTTC | CASSYVVTGGSYEQYF
NA | TRBJ1-5 | TRBV2 | NA | TGTGCCAGCGCCTGGACTGATAGCAATCAGCCCCAGCATTTT | CASAWTDSNQPQHF
few | TRBJ1-2 | TRBV4-3 | NA | TGCGCCAGCAGCCAAGATTTTAGCCCAAACTATGGCTACACCTTC | CASSQDFSPNYGYTF
NA | TRBJ1-5 | TRBV18 | TRBD1 | TGTGCCAGCTCACGTTACGACAGGGCTCAGCCCCAGCATTTT | CASSRYDRAQPQHF
NA | TRBJ1-4 | TRBV7-2 | NA | TGTGCCAGCAGCTTAGGGCTGAGGCGTGAAAAACTGTTTTTT | CASSLGLRREKLFF
NA | TRBJ2-3 | TRBV28 | TRBD2 | TGTGCCAGCAGTTCCACAGGCGGGGGGGGCACAGATACGCAGTATTTT | CASSSTGGGGTDTQYF
NA | TRBJ2-6 | TRBV7-6 | NA | TGTGCCAGCAGCTTAGAGGGACACTTCTCCTCTGGGGCCAACGTCCTGACTTTC | CASSLEGHFSSGANVLTF
NA | TRBJ1-5 | TRBV27 | TRBD1 | TGTGCCAGCAGTTTATATGGGACAGGGAATCAGCCCCAGCATTTT | CASSLYGTGNQPQHF
NA | TRBJ2-3 | TRBV7-9 | TRBD2 | TGTGCCAGCAGCTTAGAGCGGGGCCCCACAGATACGCAGTATTTT | CASSLERGPTDTQYF
NA | TRBJ2-1 | TRBV5-4 | TRBD1 | TGTGCCAGCAGCTTGGACAGGGGGGTTGACTACAATGAGCAGTTCTTC | CASSLDRGVDYNEQFF
once | TRBJ2-7 | TRBV6-5 | TRBD1 | TGTGCCAGCAGCCGACAGGGGGCAGCCTACGAGCAGTACTTC | CASSRQGAAYEQYF
once | TRBJ2-5 | TRBV9 | TRBD2 | TGTGCCAGCAGCGCCGGAGGGAGTCGACTAGCGGCGAACCCAAAAGCGTCAGAGACCCAGTACTTC | CASSAGGSRLAANPKASETQYF
NA | TRBJ2-1 | TRBV6-5 | TRBD2 | TGTGCCAGCAGTCGAAGCGGGGGGTCTTACAATGAGCAGTTCTTC | CASSRSGGSYNEQFF
few | TRBJ1-2 | TRBV14 | TRBD1 | TGTGCCAGCAGCCGAACCCCCGGACAGGGTGACTATGGCTACACCTTC | CASSRTPGQGDYGYTF
NA | TRBJ2-3 | TRBV29-1 | NA | TGCAGCGTTGATGCGGCGGAGGACACAGATACGCAGTATTTT | CSVDAAEDTDTQYF
NA | TRBJ1-3 | TRBV7-8 | NA | TGTGCCAGCAGCTTAGGGGGGGGAGCCTCTGGAAACACCATATATTTT | CASSLGGGASGNTIYF
once | TRBJ1-5 | TRBV6-5 | TRBD1 | TGTGCCAGCAGTCCGGGACAGATAAGCAATCAGCCCCAGCATTTT | CASSPGQISNQPQHF
NA | TRBJ2-3 | TRBV9 | NA | TGTGCCAGCAGCGTAGGTGTCCCTCCCGCAGATACGCAGTATTTT | CASSVGVPPADTQYF
few | TRBJ2-3 | TRBV5-8 | NA | TGTGCCAGCAGCTCCGACAGTCCCACAGATACGCAGTATTTT | CASSSDSPTDTQYF
NA | TRBJ1-5 | TRBV10-1 | TRBD1 | TGCGCCAGCAAGGGGACAGACAATCAGCCCCAGCATTTT | CASKGTDNQPQHF
NA | TRBJ2-7 | TRBV5-1 | TRBD1 | TGCGCCAGCAGCGTGGGACAGAGCTCCTACGAGCAGTACTTC | CASSVGQSSYEQYF
NA | TRBJ2-7 | TRBV19 | TRBD1 | TGTGCCAGTAGTTTCAGTGCGGGACAGGGATCCTACGAGCAGTACTTC | CASSFSAGQGSYEQYF
NA | TRBJ1-4 | TRBV9 | TRBD1 | TGTGCCAGCTCACGACAGGGGGGGAATGAAAAACTGTTTTTT | CASSRQGGNEKLFF
NA | TRBJ1-1 | TRBV30 | NA | TGTGCCTGGAATCAGGGGCGTGCTCAGGGCACTGAAGCTTTCTTT | CAWNQGRAQGTEAFF
once | TRBJ2-7 | TRBV6-1 | TRBD2 | TGTGCCAGCAGTGCCCTGAGCGGGGGGCTCCCCTACGAGCAGTACTTC | CASSALSGGLPYEQYF
NA | TRBJ1-5 | TRBV2 | TRBD1 | TGTGCCAGCAGTGAAGAGGACAGGGACAATCAGCCCCAGCATTTT | CASSEEDRDNQPQHF
NA | TRBJ2-7 | TRBV7-9 | NA | TGTGCCAGCAGCTTAGGCACAGGGATCCACGAGCAGTACTTC | CASSLGTGIHEQYF
NA | TRBJ2-3 | TRBV7-9 | NA | TGTGCCAGCAGCTTAGATCTAGCGCGCACGCAGTATTTT | CASSLDLARTQYF
NA | TRBJ1-5 | TRBV6-2/TRBV6-3 | NA | TGTGCCAGCAGTTACGGGGGGACGGGTAATCAGCCCCAGCATTTT | CASSYGGTGNQPQHF
NA | TRBJ2-7 | TRBV6-5 | NA | TGTGCCAGCAGTCAAACAAGGGGTGCCTACGAGCAGTACTTC | CASSQTRGAYEQYF
NA | TRBJ2-1 | TRBV28 | TRBD2 | TGTGCCACCTTTAGCGGGGGTGTCTACAATGAGCAGTTCTTC | CATFSGGVYNEQFF
NA | TRBJ1-1 | TRBV7-9 | NA | TGTGCCAGCAGCTTAGGAGAGAACACTGAAGCTTTCTTT | CASSLGENTEAFF
NA | TRBJ1-1 | TRBV7-9 | NA | TGTGCCAGCGCAGAACGGGACACTGAAGCTTTCTTT | CASAERDTEAFF
NA | TRBJ1-2 | TRBV6-6 | TRBD1 | TGTGCCAGCAGTGAGACAGGGGGCAATGGCTACACCTTC | CASSETGGNGYTF
NA | TRBJ1-1 | TRBV3-1/TRBV3-2 | NA | TGTGCCAGCAGCCAAGTAAGAAACGGGGAAGCTTTCTTT | CASSQVRNGEAFF
NA | TRBJ1-4 | TRBV2 | TRBD1 | TGTGCCAGCACTTCCACAGGGGCCCCGGAAAAACTGTTTTTT | CASTSTGAPEKLFF
NA | TRBJ1-2 | TRBV5-1 | TRBD1 | TGCGCCAGCAGCTTGTCGTGGACAGGGAACTATGGCTACACCTTC | CASSLSWTGNYGYTF
NA | TRBJ2-3 | TRBV7-6 | TRBD1 | TGTGCCAGCAGCCCCCCGACAGGGGGCCTAGATACGCAGTATTTT | CASSPPTGGLDTQYF
NA | TRBJ1-6 | TRBV5-5 | NA | TGTGCCAGCAGCTTGGGGGGCCGTGCAGACGCCCTCCACTTT | CASSLGGRADALHF
NA | TRBJ1-5 | TRBV11-2 | NA | TGTGCCAGCAGCTCCGGAAATACAGGTTTTCAGCATTTT | CASSSGNTGFQHF
NA | TRBJ1-1 | TRBV28 | TRBD1 | TGTGCCAGCAGTTCGACAGGGGGCTTGACTGAAGCTTTCTTT | CASSSTGGLTEAFF
NA | TRBJ2-7 | TRBV7-9 | TRBD1 | TGTGCCAGCAGCTTACCAGGGGGCGGGTCCTCCTACGAGCAGTACTTC | CASSLPGGGSSYEQYF
NA | TRBJ2-5 | TRBV5-1 | NA | TGCGCCACCGCGTTCGCAAGCCAAGAGACCCAGTACTTC | CATAFASQETQYF
NA | TRBJ2-1 | TRBV10-2 | NA | TGCGCCAGCAGGGCGGGCTTCTTGAACAATGAGCAGTTCTTC | CASRAGFLNNEQFF
NA | TRBJ2-5 | TRBV10-2 | TRBD1 | TGCGCCAGCATAGGGAGGGACAGGGGAGAAGAGACCCAGTACTTC | CASIGRDRGEETQYF
NA | TRBJ1-1 | TRBV6-1 | TRBD1 | TGTGCCAGCAGTGAAGCCGTCACGGGACAGTCTACGATCACTGAAGCTTTCTTT | CASSEAVTGQSTITEAFF
NA | TRBJ2-3 | TRBV10-1 | TRBD1 | TGCGCCAGCAGCGAAGGACCGGGACAGGGTCCAGATACGCAGTATTTT | CASSEGPGQGPDTQYF
NA | TRBJ1-4 | TRBV7-3 | TRBD1 | TGTGCCAGCAGTCACCGGACAGGGCAAAATGAAAAACTGTTTTTT | CASSHRTGQNEKLFF